This T cell receptor beta chain was captured by sequencing in a study of T cell repertoires in cytomegalovirus infection. Study observations and caveats: Dominating the ex vivo response were HLA-C-restricted CMV-specific TCR beta clonotypes. Cumulative public TCR beta family frequency identified carriers of CMV plus the relevant HLA.

Germline trimming cut 6 bases from V and 3 bases from J; bases unmatched to any gene: 14. Per germline, CDR1 LNHNV and CDR2 YYDKDF (reference sequence). The CDR3 spans 18 residues. With respect to this clonotype: Its target is unknown.

Using its own MiXCR run on the reads, TCRdb lists one record per CDR3 protein. The table lists some 600,000 distinct CDR3 sequences, roughly a quarter of them singletons. The genes are TRBV15 and TRBJ2-1; 10 bases are a match to TRBD1. Sequenced material: CD8+ T cells from PBMCs. This clonotype was obtained from a human donor in good health (CMV status not recorded). Some clones in this sample may be carry-over from other donors' samples. The CDR3 region is CATRATGGKKAVYNEQFF. CDR3 nucleotides: TGTGCCACCAGAGCGACAGGGGGCAAAAAAGCTGTCTACAATGAGCAGTTCTTC.